This is a list of T cell receptor beta chains from one sample in a study of OX40 agonist ivuxolimab in advanced cancers. Sequencing was performed with immunoSEQ multiplex PCR; in TCRdb, only in-frame clones are kept and a portion is missing. The sample records about 150,000 clones, 90% to 95% being singletons. The sequences come from CD4+ or CD8+ T cells sorted from blood, collected in a trial of the OX40 agonist ivuxolimab. The receptor set was obtained from an adult with an advanced solid tumor such as melanoma, head and neck, liver or kidney cancer. Both conserved end residues are trimmed from each CDR3. Fields, in order: V gene, clone size, D gene, CDR3 protein. The D gene is left open where the match is weak. Rows may omit the clone size; those that give it use once, few, many or a size class.

V gene: TRBV6-5
clone size: NA
D gene: NA
CDR3 protein: ASGFSRQVNEKLF

V gene: TRBV9
clone size: once
D gene: TRBD2
CDR3 protein: ASSLRGDSVSYEQY

V gene: TRBV5-1
clone size: NA
D gene: NA
CDR3 protein: ASSLTGANTGELF

V gene: TRBV15
clone size: NA
D gene: NA
CDR3 protein: ATSRDRGGDSYEQY

V gene: TRBV28
clone size: once
D gene: NA
CDR3 protein: ASSPFFYFNPEAF

V gene: TRBV6-1
clone size: once
D gene: NA
CDR3 protein: ASSLPGASRETQY

V gene: TRBV29-1
clone size: NA
D gene: TRBD2
CDR3 protein: SVERVSGGVEQY

V gene: TRBV5-1
clone size: NA
D gene: NA
CDR3 protein: ASSLEGGGDTEAF

V gene: TRBV5-4
clone size: once
D gene: NA
CDR3 protein: ASSLGRGSSGNTIY

V gene: TRBV10-3
clone size: NA
D gene: NA
CDR3 protein: AISAPDRRDTEAF

V gene: TRBV4-1
clone size: NA
D gene: NA
CDR3 protein: ASSQDQTGNTEAF

V gene: TRBV5-5
clone size: NA
D gene: NA
CDR3 protein: ASSLGLPSEKLF

V gene: TRBV12-2
clone size: once
D gene: NA
CDR3 protein: ASPPRALVNTEAF

V gene: TRBV10-1
clone size: few
D gene: NA
CDR3 protein: ASSDSDYEQY

V gene: TRBV5-1
clone size: NA
D gene: TRBD2
CDR3 protein: ASNSGRLMETQY

V gene: TRBV6-6
clone size: NA
D gene: TRBD2
CDR3 protein: ASSPHSGTKGNEQF

V gene: TRBV5-1
clone size: NA
D gene: NA
CDR3 protein: ASSPDQGRKNTEAF

V gene: TRBV9
clone size: NA
D gene: NA
CDR3 protein: ASTSSAAAFSGNTIY

V gene: TRBV27
clone size: NA
D gene: TRBD2
CDR3 protein: ASSLSGTSPPTGELF

V gene: TRBV6-5
clone size: NA
D gene: NA
CDR3 protein: ASSLVPIYGYT

V gene: TRBV6-1
clone size: NA
D gene: NA
CDR3 protein: ATLGWGSYNEQF

V gene: TRBV7-2
clone size: NA
D gene: TRBD1
CDR3 protein: ASSLGDRVNYEQY

V gene: TRBV11-2
clone size: NA
D gene: TRBD2
CDR3 protein: ASSLGPAGDEQF